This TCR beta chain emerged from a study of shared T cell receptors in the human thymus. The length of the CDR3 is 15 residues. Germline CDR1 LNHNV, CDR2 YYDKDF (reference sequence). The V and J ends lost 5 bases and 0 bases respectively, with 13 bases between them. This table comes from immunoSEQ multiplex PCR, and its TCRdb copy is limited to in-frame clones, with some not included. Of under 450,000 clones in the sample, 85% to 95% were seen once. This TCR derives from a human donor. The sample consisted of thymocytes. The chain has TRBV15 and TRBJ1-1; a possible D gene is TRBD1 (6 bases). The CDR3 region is CATSSPGHMNTEAFF. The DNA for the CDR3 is TGTGCCACCAGCTCACCGGGACATATGAACACTGAAGCTTTCTTT.